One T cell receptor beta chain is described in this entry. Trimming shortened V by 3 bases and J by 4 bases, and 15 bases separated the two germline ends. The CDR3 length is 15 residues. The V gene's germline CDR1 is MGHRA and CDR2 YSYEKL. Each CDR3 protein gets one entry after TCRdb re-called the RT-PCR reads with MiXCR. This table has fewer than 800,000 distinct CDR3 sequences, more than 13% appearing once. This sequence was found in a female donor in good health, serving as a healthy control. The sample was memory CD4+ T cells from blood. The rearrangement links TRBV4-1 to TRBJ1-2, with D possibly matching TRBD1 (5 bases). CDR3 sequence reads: CASSHGGPSSYGYTF. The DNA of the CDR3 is TGCGCCAGCAGCCATGGGGGTCCGTCTAGCTATGGCTACACCTTC.